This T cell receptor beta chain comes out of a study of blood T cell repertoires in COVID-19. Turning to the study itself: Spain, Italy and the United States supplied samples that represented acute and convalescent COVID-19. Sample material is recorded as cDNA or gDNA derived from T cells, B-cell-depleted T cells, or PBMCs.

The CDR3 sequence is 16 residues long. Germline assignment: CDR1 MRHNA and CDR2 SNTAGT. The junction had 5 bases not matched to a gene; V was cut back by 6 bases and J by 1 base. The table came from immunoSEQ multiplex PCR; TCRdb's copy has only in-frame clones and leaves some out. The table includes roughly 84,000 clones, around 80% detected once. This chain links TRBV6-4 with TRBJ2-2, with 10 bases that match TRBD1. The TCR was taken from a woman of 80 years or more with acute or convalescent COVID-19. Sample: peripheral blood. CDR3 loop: CASSLRTGGNTGELFF. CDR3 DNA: TGTGCCAGCAGCCTCAGGACAGGGGGGAACACCGGGGAGCTGTTTTTT.